The 18 T cell receptor beta chains below come from one sample, sequenced in a study of OX40 agonist ivuxolimab in advanced cancers. The table came from immunoSEQ multiplex PCR; TCRdb's copy has only in-frame clones and leaves some out. The data hold tens of thousands of clones, with 90% to 95% observed a single time. The sample was CD4+ or CD8+ T cells sorted from blood, taken in a trial of the OX40 agonist ivuxolimab. All receptors derive from an adult with an advanced solid tumor such as melanoma, head and neck, liver or kidney cancer.

V gene TRBV2 combines with J gene TRBJ1-5, with D perhaps matching TRBD1 (6 bases). Deletions cut 9 bases from V and 6 bases from J, with 15 bases between. Germline CDR1 is SNHLY and CDR2 is FYNNEI. The CDR3 spans 13 residues. This chain's CDR3 is CASTKGGGQPQHF. CDR3 nucleotides: TGTGCCAGTACCAAGGGGGGCGGTCAGCCCCAGCATTTT.

The rearrangement links TRBV6-1 to TRBJ1-5; no clear D. CDR1 MNHNS and CDR2 SASEGT come from the germline V gene. Between the trimmed V and J ends, which lost 7 bases and 7 bases, there was a span of 17 bases. The length of the CDR3 is 14 residues. Here the CDR3 reads CASTVERSWQPQHF. The CDR3 DNA sequence: TGTGCCAGCACCGTAGAGAGGAGTTGGCAGCCCCAGCATTTT.

The chain uses TRBV28 and TRBJ2-7; the D call may be TRBD1 or TRBD2 (5 bases each). V shed 10 bases and J shed 5 bases, with 24 bases lying between them. Germline V CDR1 and CDR2: MDHEN, SYDVKM. The CDR3 loop spans 15 amino acids. The CDR3 here is CATQPTGTGIHEQYF. Here the CDR3 DNA reads TGTGCCACCCAACCGACCGGGACCGGGATACACGAGCAGTACTTC.

The CDR3 DNA sequence: TGTGCCAGCACCCCCGGGGCAGGGGTTGGCACCTACAATGAGCAGTTCTTC. This encodes CASTPGAGVGTYNEQFF. This chain uses TRBV28 with TRBJ2-1; TRBD1 is a possible D gene (6 bases). Germline CDR1 MDHEN, CDR2 SYDVKM. There are 17 residues in the CDR3. Trimming cost V 7 bases and J 2 bases, with 21 bases left between them.

The chain is built from TRBV6-5 and TRBJ2-2, with 8 bases lining up with TRBD2. CDR3 length: 12 residues. The germline V gene has CDR1 MNHEY and CDR2 SVGAGI. CDR3 region: CASGGGTGELFF. CDR3 coding DNA: TGTGCGAGCGGCGGGGGGACCGGGGAGCTGTTTTTT.

The chain recombines TRBV14 with TRBJ1-2; 10 bases agree with TRBD1. This CDR3 is 16 amino acids long. J gave up 4 bases and V 1 base, and 6 bases lay outside the gene matches. Germline CDR1 is SGHDN and CDR2 is FVKESK. CDR3 DNA sequence: TGTGCCAGCAGCCAAGGGGGACAGGGGCGACTCTATGGCTACACCTTC. It translates to CASSQGGQGRLYGYTF.

The V gene is TRBV2, the J gene TRBJ1-5; the D is unclear. Trimming took off 5 bases at V and 2 bases at J, with 10 bases between the two ends. CDR3 length equals 14 residues. Germline CDR1 reads SNHLY; CDR2 reads FYNNEI. The DNA for the CDR3 is TGTGCCAGCAGTCCAGGACCCGGCAATCAGCCCCAGCATTTT. Amino acids: CASSPGPGNQPQHF.

V usage is TRBV4-1 and J usage is TRBJ2-1, with 10 bases aligning to TRBD2. From germline, CDR1 is MGHRA and CDR2 YSYEKL. J lost 7 bases, V lost 1 base, and 7 bases had no gene match. This CDR3 comprises 16 residues. This chain's CDR3 is CASSQVLAGDGNEQFF. The CDR3 DNA reads as TGCGCCAGCAGCCAAGTCCTAGCGGGGGATGGGAATGAGCAGTTCTTC.

This chain links TRBV28 with TRBJ2-2; maybe TRBD1 (6 bases). CDR1 MDHEN and CDR2 SYDVKM come from the germline V gene. Deletions cut 6 bases from V and 1 base from J, with 15 bases between. The CDR3 has 16 amino acids. The CDR3 is CASRWKATGNTGELFF. The CDR3 nucleotides are TGTGCCAGCAGATGGAAGGCGACAGGGAACACCGGGGAGCTGTTTTTT.

The chain couples TRBV30 to TRBJ2-7; D is unclear. Trimming removed 4 bases from V and 0 bases from J, with 10 bases in between. Per germline, CDR1 GTSNPN and CDR2 SVGIG (reference sequence). This CDR3 spans 13 amino acids. The CDR3 nucleotides read TGTGCCTGGACAGACCGGGCCTCCTACGAGCAGTACTTC. It encodes CAWTDRASYEQYF.

This clone appeared once. V and J are TRBV9 and TRBJ2-7, with 13 bases aligning to TRBD2. Germline CDR1 reads SGDLS; CDR2 reads YYNGEE. The CDR3 runs 14 residues. Losses at the gene ends were 3 bases for V and 7 bases for J; bases not matched to a gene: 4. This CDR3 reads CASSASGLAGEQYF. The CDR3, as DNA: TGTGCCAGCAGCGCCTCGGGACTAGCGGGAGAGCAGTACTTC.

DNA for the CDR3: TGCGCCAGCAGCTTGGTTAACGGGCTTGAGCAGTACTTC. This gives the protein CASSLVNGLEQYF. The chain uses TRBV5-1 and TRBJ2-5; D unresolved. The germline V gene has CDR1 SGHRS and CDR2 YFSETQ. The CDR3 is 13 amino acids. V was cut by 0 bases and J by 11 bases, with 14 bases left in between.

This clone was observed a handful of times. This chain links TRBV7-9 with TRBJ2-3, with unresolved D. V was trimmed by 5 bases and J by 0 bases, leaving 15 bases between them. From germline, CDR1 is SEHNR and CDR2 FQNEAQ (reference sequence). The CDR3 contains 16 residues. In DNA, the CDR3 is TGTGCCAGCAGCGGGCTGCATACCACGAGCACAGATACGCAGTATTTT. Protein sequence: CASSGLHTTSTDTQYF.

The chain links TRBV25-1 to TRBJ2-1; 7 nucleotides line up with TRBD1. The germline V gene has CDR1 MGHDK and CDR2 SYGVNS. Unmatched junction bases numbered 9, after V lost 5 bases and J lost 2 bases. The CDR3 has 16 amino acids. CDR3 residues: CASSHTDRVTYNEQFF. The CDR3 nucleotides are TGTGCCAGCAGTCACACCGACAGGGTAACCTACAATGAGCAGTTCTTC.

This chain joins TRBV21-1 and TRBJ2-1; the table's TRBD1 call for D was not verified on the DNA. TRBV21-1 is an annotated pseudogene. The CDR3 consists of 14 residues. CDR3 in DNA: TGTGCCAGCAGCAAAATCTCGGACAGGGACGCTCGGTTCTTC. Residues: CASSKISDRDARFF.

The chain is built from TRBV27 and TRBJ2-1; a possible D gene is TRBD2 (6 bases). The CDR3 totals 14 residues. The ends were cut back, 6 bases at V and 1 base at J, with 10 bases in the middle. Germline CDR1 is MNHEY and CDR2 is SMNVEV (reference sequence). Here the CDR3 reads CASRGGTSYNEQFF. As DNA, the CDR3 is TGTGCCAGCAGAGGCGGGACTTCCTACAATGAGCAGTTCTTC.

The genes are TRBV25-1 and TRBJ1-1, with D possibly being TRBD1 (6 bases). The length of the CDR3 is 11 residues. Trimming removed 5 bases at V and 6 bases at J, with 7 bases between. CDR1 is MGHDK, CDR2 SYGVNS, per germline. The CDR3 DNA reads TGTGCCAGCAGTCCAGGGGCTGAAGCTTTCTTT. Protein sequence: CASSPGAEAFF.

The genes are TRBV28 and TRBJ2-3; TRBD2 aligns across 12 bases. Per the germline V gene, CDR1 is MDHEN and CDR2 is SYDVKM. This CDR3 is built from 16 residues. V lost 5 bases and J lost 6; bases outside the gene matches: 9. The CDR3 DNA reads TGTGCCAGCAGTAAATGGACTAGCGGGACTCACGATACGCAGTATTTT. The encoded protein is CASSKWTSGTHDTQYF.